This T cell receptor (beta chain) is from a study of graft-versus-host responses after intestinal transplantation. The wider study: Every one of the recipients received anti-thymocyte globulin induction and afterwards took tacrolimus and steroids for roughly 3 years.

Plating combined about 200,000 CFSE-labeled responder cells with about 200,000 irradiated, violet-dye-labeled stimulator cells. Sorting after the reaction isolated proliferating CFSE-low CD3+CD4+ and CD3+CD8+ responders. Study-level results: Marrow from the recipient contained GvH clones, some of which had appeared first in ileum or blood. Early post-transplant HvG declines showed an association with peak circulating GvH clone levels.

TCRdb's table, derived via immunoSEQ multiplex PCR, lists solely in-frame clones and lacks some. Found here are fewer than 25,000 clones, approximately 40% of them singletons; the top ten hold 1.3% to 1.5%. The CDR3 has 11 residues. Trimming took 7 bases from V and 5 from J, leaving 11 bases between them. CDR1 is SQVTM, CDR2 ANQGSEA, per germline. The starting material was alloreactive CD8+ T cells from a mixed lymphocyte reaction culture, obtained before transplantation. The subset denotes: CFSE-low proliferating T cells sorted from approximately 6-day pre-transplant mixed lymphocyte reaction (GvH or HvG direction). The rearrangement joins TRBV29-1 to TRBJ1-1, with no clear D. The source is a human patient who was an organ donor for intestinal transplantation. The CDR3 spells CSGRQITEAFF. The CDR3, as DNA: TGCAGCGGACGACAAATTACTGAAGCTTTCTTT.